This T cell receptor (beta chain) was recorded in a study of T-cell memory formation after mild COVID-19. Study context: Largely, the TCR clusters proved donor specific. Findings of the study overall: The study found balanced CD4/CD8 in clones contracting day 15 to 85 and a CD4+ lean in later expanders. Mainly CM and EM harbored the contracting CD4+ clones; mainly EMRA harbored the CD8+ ones.

TCRdb re-called the 5' RACE reads through MiXCR, storing one row per CDR3 protein. Altogether 400,000 to 500,000 distinct CDR3 sequences are present, more than 15% being singletons, with the ten largest covering around a fifth. Notes on this clonotype: As yet, its antigen is unknown.

The sequenced material came from PBMCs or a T cell subset sorted from them (not recorded which). This receptor was taken from a man in his late teens or twenties who had mild COVID-19 (a few samples of this study predate the infection). Cell type and time point are not known.

CDR3 DNA sequence: TGTGCCAGCACGGGGACTGAAAAACTGTTTTTT. This sequence encodes CASTGTEKLFF. V gene TRBV7-9 combines with J gene TRBJ1-4; weak D call: TRBD1 (5 bases). Trimming cost V 7 bases and J 7 bases, with 7 bases left between them. Germline CDR1 SEHNR, CDR2 FQNEAQ (reference sequence). This CDR3 is built from 11 residues. Full variable domain (rest looked up from reference TRBV7-9 and TRBJ1-4): DTGVSQNPRHKITKRGQNVTFRCDPISEHNRLYWYRQTLGQGPEFLTYFQNEAQLEKSRLLSDRFSAERPKGSFSTLEIQRTEQGDSAMYLCASTGTEKLFFGSGTQLSVL.